One sample yielded the 30 T cell receptor beta chains listed below, sequenced in a study of blood T cell repertoires in COVID-19. The assay was immunoSEQ multiplex PCR, and TCRdb's table has in-frame clones only and misses some. The sample records 100,000 to 150,000 clones, roughly 80% being singletons. Sequencing input: peripheral blood. The receptors were sampled from a man older than 75 with COVID-19, enrolled during active disease.

The V call is TRBV6-5, the J call TRBJ2-1, with D unclear. V dropped 0 bases and J dropped 6 bases, with 12 bases sitting between them. The CDR3 is 15 amino acids. Looked up from germline, CDR1 is MNHEY and CDR2 is SVGAGI. Here the CDR3 DNA reads TGTGCCAGCAGTTACTCTGCTCTTAGTTTCAATGAGCAGTTCTTC. This sequence encodes CASSYSALSFNEQFF.

The chain joins TRBV6-5 to TRBJ1-1; TRBD1 aligns across 7 bases. CDR1 is MNHEY, CDR2 SVGAGI, per germline. Trimming at V came to 5 bases and at J to 6 bases, leaving 6 bases not matched to a gene. The CDR3 covers 13 residues. CDR3 in amino acids: CASSPTGDAEAFF. The CDR3 DNA reads TGTGCCAGCAGTCCTACAGGGGACGCTGAAGCTTTCTTT.

The chain joins TRBV10-1 to TRBJ2-7; D perhaps matches TRBD1 (6 bases). The germline V gene has CDR1 WNHNN and CDR2 SYGVQD (reference sequence). The CDR3 extends over 13 amino acids. V lost 5 bases and J lost 0, with 8 bases in between. As DNA, the CDR3 is TGCGCCAGCAGTCCCAGGGGCTCCTACGAGCAGTACTTC. This encodes CASSPRGSYEQYF.

The V call is TRBV29-1, the J call TRBJ2-5, with TRBD2 matching over 15 bases. This CDR3 comprises 14 residues. The germline V gene has CDR1 SQVTM and CDR2 ANQGSEA. The V and J ends lost 7 bases and 4 bases, in that order; junction bases with no gene match: 4. The CDR3 region has the DNA TGCAGCGATGGGGGACTAGCGGGAGGAGAGACCCAGTACTTC. Its translation: CSDGGLAGGETQYF.

This chain connects TRBV29-1 to TRBJ2-7; D remains unclear. CDR3 length: 13 amino acids. V lost 5 bases and J lost 2, with 13 bases in between. In germline, CDR1 is SQVTM, CDR2 ANQGSEA. The CDR3 is CSVFSDKTYEQYF. CDR3 in DNA: TGCAGCGTTTTCTCCGACAAGACCTACGAGCAGTACTTC.

The chain joins TRBV29-1 to TRBJ2-5, with TRBD1 identical over 7 bases. Germline V gene lookup returns CDR1 SQVTM and CDR2 ANQGSEA. This CDR3 is 15 amino acids long. J gave up 5 bases and V 3 bases, and 12 bases lay outside the gene matches. The CDR3 DNA follows: TGCAGCGTTGATGTAGGAAACAGGGGAAGGGAGACCCAGTACTTC. It yields the protein CSVDVGNRGRETQYF.

The chain joins TRBV7-3 to TRBJ1-2; TRBD1 agrees at 11 bases. Germline lookup yields CDR1 SGHTA and CDR2 FQGTGA. V was pared by 5 bases and J by 3 bases, with 20 bases of the junction left unmatched. The CDR3 length is 20 residues. CDR3 in amino acids: CASSPISDRGRWHLHYGYTF. CDR3 DNA sequence: TGTGCCAGCAGCCCGATATCGGACAGGGGGCGCTGGCATTTGCACTATGGCTACACCTTC.

The rearrangement joins TRBV9 to TRBJ1-4; 9 bases agree with TRBD1. The germline V gene encodes CDR1 SGDLS and CDR2 YYNGEE. This CDR3 is 14 amino acids long. Trimming at V came to 7 bases and at J to 7 bases, leaving 8 bases not matched to a gene. The CDR3 here is CASARGTGFEKLFF. CDR3 coding DNA: TGTGCCAGCGCCCGGGGGACAGGGTTTGAAAAACTGTTTTTT.

This clone was found a few times. The chain links TRBV19 to TRBJ1-6, with a tentative D call TRBD1 (6 bases). In germline, CDR1 is LNHDA, CDR2 SQIVND (reference sequence). This CDR3 is 15 amino acids long. With 3 bases removed from V and 4 bases from J, the gap between germline ends came to 10 bases. The CDR3 DNA reads as TGTGCCAGTAGTATCAACAGGGATTATAATTCACCCCTCCACTTT. Translating it yields CASSINRDYNSPLHF.

This sequence joins TRBV7-9 and TRBJ2-5; D perhaps matches TRBD2 (6 bases). The germline V gene has CDR1 SEHNR and CDR2 FQNEAQ (reference sequence). Trimming removed 3 bases from V and 5 bases from J, with 19 bases in between. This CDR3 spans 16 amino acids. CDR3 in DNA: TGTGCCAGCAGCTTTGGGCTAAGGCGGGGCCGGGAGACCCAGTACTTC. Its translation: CASSFGLRRGRETQYF.

The DNA of the CDR3 is TGTGCCAGCAGCTCAGGGAGGTATGGCTACACCTTC. Encoded protein: CASSSGRYGYTF. This chain connects TRBV7-2 to TRBJ1-2, with a weak D call TRBD1 (5 bases). The CDR3 length is 12 residues. Germline V gene lookup returns CDR1 SGHTA and CDR2 FQGNSA. V lost 4 bases and J lost 5, with 8 bases in between.

The chain has TRBV4-2 and TRBJ2-2; TRBD1 matches at 7 bases. Trimming cost V 4 bases and J 3 bases; bases outside gene matches: 2. Germline V CDR1 and CDR2: LGHNA, YNFKEQ. The CDR3 contains 14 residues. This CDR3 reads CASSPQGYTGELFF. The CDR3, as DNA: TGTGCCAGCAGCCCACAGGGGTACACCGGGGAGCTGTTTTTT.

In its sample, this clone was seen a few times. The chain couples TRBV5-4 to TRBJ2-1; TRBD2 aligns across 7 bases. The V and J ends lost 0 bases and 4 bases, in that order; junction bases with no gene match: 4. Germline loops: CDR1 SGHNT, CDR2 YYREEE (reference sequence). The length of the CDR3 is 15 residues. In nucleotides, the CDR3 is TGTGCCAGCAGCTTGGGGACTAGTGGTTACAATGAGCAGTTCTTC. It encodes CASSLGTSGYNEQFF.

This rearrangement joins TRBV7-9 to TRBJ1-2; the D is unclear. Trimming removed 0 bases from V and 2 bases from J, with 4 bases in between. CDR1 and CDR2 (germline): SEHNR, FQNEAQ (reference sequence). The CDR3 has 13 residues. CDR3 sequence reads: CASSLAQNYGYTF. In DNA form, the CDR3 reads TGTGCCAGCAGCTTAGCTCAGAACTATGGCTACACCTTC.

The rearrangement links TRBV7-2 to TRBJ1-2; D may be TRBD1 (6 bases). V was clipped by 2 bases and J by 4 bases, with 11 bases between them. Germline CDR1 and CDR2: SGHTA and FQGNSA. This CDR3 has 14 residues. CDR3 DNA: TGTGCCAGCAGCTTAAGACAGGTGCTCTATGGCTACACCTTC. Translated, it gives CASSLRQVLYGYTF.

The V gene is TRBV29-1, the J gene TRBJ2-1; D is perhaps TRBD1 (5 bases). V lost 5 bases and J lost 2, with 10 bases in between. CDR1 and CDR2 (germline): SQVTM, ANQGSEA. This CDR3 contains 13 residues. The CDR3 spells CSVRQYPYNEQFF. CDR3 nucleotides: TGCAGCGTTCGACAGTACCCCTACAATGAGCAGTTCTTC.

The chain combines TRBV7-9 with TRBJ2-7; 9 bases fit TRBD1. V trimming: 5 bases; J trimming: 4 bases; junction bases outside the gene matches: 9. The CDR3 runs to 15 residues. Germline V gene lookup returns CDR1 SEHNR and CDR2 FQNEAQ (reference sequence). This chain's CDR3 is CASSPGRDRAYEQYF. The CDR3 DNA reads as TGTGCCAGCAGCCCGGGGCGGGACAGGGCGTACGAGCAGTACTTC. Filled out from reference TRBV7-9 and TRBJ2-7, the complete variable domain reads DTGVSQNPRHKITKRGQNVTFRCDPISEHNRLYWYRQTLGQGPEFLTYFQNEAQLEKSRLLSDRFSAERPKGSFSTLEIQRTEQGDSAMYLCASSPGRDRAYEQYFGPGTRLTVT.

This clone was observed a few times. V is TRBV5-3 and J is TRBJ1-5, with D tentatively TRBD1 (5 bases). TRBV5-3 is given ORF status, its function remaining uncertain. The CDR3 sequence is 16 residues long. Trimming pared 1 base from V and 1 base from J, leaving 12 bases between. DNA for the CDR3: TGTGCCAGAAGCTTGCCCCGGGACTCGAGCAATCAGCCCCAGCATTTT. Protein sequence: CARSLPRDSSNQPQHF.

The chain uses TRBV10-3 and TRBJ2-7, with 10 bases matching TRBD1. CDR3 length: 14 residues. V lost 5 bases, J lost 6 bases, and 7 bases stayed unmatched. CDR1 and CDR2 from the germline V gene are ENHRY and SYGVKD. The DNA of the CDR3 is TGTGCCATCAGTACCGGGACAGGGGTCCGCGAGCAGTACTTC. Translation: CAISTGTGVREQYF.

This clone occurred once. The V call is TRBV7-9, the J call TRBJ2-7; 8 bases agree with TRBD1. The length of the CDR3 is 14 residues. Germline loops: CDR1 SEHNR, CDR2 FQNEAQ (reference sequence). J lost 5 bases, V lost 2 bases, and 5 bases had no gene match. CDR3 in DNA: TGTGCCAGCAGCTTACAGGCAGGGGGCAACGAGCAGTACTTC. Translated, it gives CASSLQAGGNEQYF.

CDR3: CASRPVAGGPDNEQFF. In nucleotides, the CDR3 is TGCGCCAGCAGACCTGTGGCGGGAGGGCCGGACAATGAGCAGTTCTTC. The chain couples TRBV5-1 to TRBJ2-1; 9 bases map to TRBD2. With 5 bases clipped from V and 5 bases from J, the junction kept 11 bases outside the gene matches. Germline loops: CDR1 SGHRS, CDR2 YFSETQ. The CDR3 is 16 residues long. The complete variable domain, with remaining parts taken from reference TRBV5-1 and TRBJ2-1, reads KAGVTQTPRYLIKTRGQQVTLSCSPISGHRSVSWYQQTPGQGLQFLFEYFSETQRNKGNFPGRFSGRQFSNSRSEMNVSTLELGDSALYLCASRPVAGGPDNEQFFGPGTRLTVL.

In this sample, this clone turned up once. This chain connects TRBV19 to TRBJ2-2, with TRBD1 matching 9 bases. The V gene's germline CDR1 is LNHDA and CDR2 SQIVND (reference sequence). The CDR3 extends over 15 amino acids. J was trimmed by 5 bases and V by 4 bases; bases with no gene match: 5. The CDR3: CASSTGTGPTGELFF. CDR3 coding DNA: TGTGCCAGTAGTACCGGGACAGGGCCAACCGGGGAGCTGTTTTTT.

The chain joins TRBV3-1 (or the pseudogene TRBV3-2) to TRBJ2-7, with 7 positions matching TRBD1. Germline-derived CDR1 and CDR2 are LGHDT and YNNKEL (reference sequence). Unmatched junction bases numbered 16, after V lost 4 bases and J lost 7 bases. The CDR3 covers 16 residues. DNA for the CDR3: TGTGCCAGCAGCCTTCTTCCACAGGGGTCGAGGGTGGAGCAGTACTTC. It codes for CASSLLPQGSRVEQYF.

This chain uses TRBV23-1 with TRBJ2-2; TRBD1 agrees at 8 bases. TRBV23-1 falls under the ORF class, with uncertain function. V lost 1 base, J lost 5 bases, and 12 bases stayed unmatched. The CDR3 spans 18 residues. CDR3 DNA sequence: TGCGCCAGCAGTCAATGGACCTTGTCAGGGGGCAGGACCGGGGAGCTGTTTTTT. Translating it yields CASSQWTLSGGRTGELFF.

The chain carries TRBV12-5 and TRBJ2-1; TRBD2 aligns across 10 bases. V was clipped by 3 bases and J by 5 bases; unmatched bases: 7. The CDR3 covers 16 residues. The germline CDR1 and CDR2 sequences are LGHNT and FRNRAP. CDR3 sequence: CASGFFLAGGDNEQFF. The CDR3 nucleotides are TGTGCTAGTGGTTTCTTCTTAGCGGGAGGTGACAATGAGCAGTTCTTC.

The CDR3 coding sequence is TGTGCCAGCAGCTTAGGACTAGCGGGAGCCGATGAGCAGTTCTTC. It yields the protein CASSLGLAGADEQFF. V is TRBV7-2 and J is TRBJ2-1; TRBD2 matches at 12 bases. The CDR3 runs 15 residues. Germline-derived CDR1 and CDR2 are SGHTA and FQGNSA. J gave up 8 bases and V 1 base, and 3 bases lay outside the gene matches.

The J gene is TRBJ2-1, the V gene TRBV7-6; D gene unclear. CDR1 and CDR2 from the germline V gene are SGHVS and FNYEAQ. V gave up 5 bases and J gave up 0 bases, with 8 bases separating them. This CDR3 is 14 amino acids long. CDR3 in amino acids: CASSHRSSYNEQFF. CDR3 sequence (DNA): TGTGCCAGCAGCCACCGCAGCTCCTACAATGAGCAGTTCTTC.

This clone was seen more than once but under ten times. The chain has TRBV5-1 and TRBJ1-1, with D possibly TRBD1 on 6 matching bases. The CDR3 has 14 residues. CDR1 is SGHRS and CDR2 is YFSETQ in the germline V gene. V shed 2 bases and J shed 1 base, with 9 bases lying between them. The CDR3 loop is CASSFKGQNTEAFF. As DNA, the CDR3 is TGCGCCAGCAGCTTTAAGGGACAGAACACTGAAGCTTTCTTT.

This chain joins TRBV7-2 and TRBJ2-2; 9 nucleotides align to TRBD2. The CDR3 sequence is 16 residues long. Trimming took 1 base from V and 0 from J; bases not matched to a gene: 0. The V gene's germline CDR1 is SGHTA and CDR2 FQGNSA. The chain's CDR3 is CASSLGLAANTGELFF. The CDR3, as DNA: TGTGCCAGCAGCTTAGGACTAGCGGCGAACACCGGGGAGCTGTTTTTT.

The chain recombines TRBV21-1 with TRBJ1-4; the table's TRBD1 call for D was not verified on the DNA. TRBV21-1 corresponds to a pseudogene. The length of the CDR3 is 18 residues. Here the CDR3 reads CASSPPPGQGTTNEKLFF. CDR3 DNA sequence: TGTGCCAGCAGCCCCCCACCGGGACAGGGGACAACTAATGAAAAACTGTTTTTT.